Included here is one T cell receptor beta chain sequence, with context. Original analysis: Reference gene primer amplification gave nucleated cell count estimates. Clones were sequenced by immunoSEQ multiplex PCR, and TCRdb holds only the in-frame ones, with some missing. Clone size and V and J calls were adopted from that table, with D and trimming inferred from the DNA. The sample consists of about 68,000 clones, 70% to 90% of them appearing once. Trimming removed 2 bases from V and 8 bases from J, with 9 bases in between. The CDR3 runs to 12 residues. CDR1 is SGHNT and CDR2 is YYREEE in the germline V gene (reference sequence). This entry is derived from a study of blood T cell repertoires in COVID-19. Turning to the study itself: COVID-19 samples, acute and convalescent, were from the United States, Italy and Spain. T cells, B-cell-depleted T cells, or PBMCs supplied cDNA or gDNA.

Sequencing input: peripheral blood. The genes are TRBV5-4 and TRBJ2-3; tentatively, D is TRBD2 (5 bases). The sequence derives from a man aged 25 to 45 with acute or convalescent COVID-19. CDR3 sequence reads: CASSFERRTQYF. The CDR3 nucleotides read TGTGCCAGCAGCTTCGAGCGGCGTACGCAGTATTTT.